Below, 21 T cell receptor beta chains from the same sample are listed, as sequenced in a study of T cell responses to AZD1222 COVID-19 vaccine. Sequenced by immunoSEQ multiplex PCR; TCRdb stores in-frame clones only, minus some. The sample contains 130,000 or so clones, around 90% of which appear only once. This material consisted of peripheral blood, taken on day 0 of AZD1222 vaccination. The receptors shown here come from an adult in good health.

This clone was counted a single time. This chain joins TRBV7-9 and TRBJ1-4; D not resolved. The V gene lost 0 bases and the J gene lost 7 bases, with 12 bases spanning the gap. The CDR3 is 15 residues long. The germline V gene encodes CDR1 SEHNR and CDR2 FQNEAQ (reference sequence). The CDR3 DNA sequence: TGTGCCAGCAGCTTAGCGGGGTCGAGGAGTGAAAAACTGTTTTTT. This codes for CASSLAGSRSEKLFF.

DNA for the CDR3: TGTGCCAGCAGCGAACTGATTAGCACAGATACGCAGTATTTT. It translates to CASSELISTDTQYF. This chain joins TRBV7-9 and TRBJ2-3; D unclear. This CDR3 spans 14 amino acids. V was clipped by 5 bases and J by 0 bases, with 9 bases between them. The germline V gene encodes CDR1 SEHNR and CDR2 FQNEAQ (reference sequence).

The chain carries TRBV5-6 and TRBJ2-1, with TRBD2 as a possible D gene (5 bases). The germline CDR1 and CDR2 sequences are SGHDT and YYEEEE. This CDR3 region has 11 residues. V was clipped by 3 bases and J by 9 bases, with 7 bases between them. CDR3 DNA: TGTGCCAGCAGCTGGAGCGGTGAGCAGTTCTTC. Its translation: CASSWSGEQFF.

This clone is a singleton in its sample. CDR3 residues: CASSSENTDTQYF. CDR3 DNA: TGTGCCAGCAGTTCCGAAAACACAGATACGCAGTATTTT. V is TRBV27 and J is TRBJ2-3; no reliable D call. Trimming stripped 4 bases from V and 2 bases from J, with 7 bases between. This CDR3 spans 13 amino acids. The germline gives CDR1 MNHEY, CDR2 SMNVEV (reference sequence).

This chain links TRBV9 with TRBJ1-2; no definite D call. Germline lookup yields CDR1 SGDLS and CDR2 YYNGEE. The CDR3 is 16 residues long. V shed 3 bases and J shed 6 bases, with 21 bases lying between them. This CDR3 reads CASSANNKVLRDGYTF. The CDR3 DNA reads as TGTGCCAGCAGCGCTAATAACAAGGTATTAAGGGATGGCTACACCTTC.

The chain links TRBV19 to TRBJ2-1; D is perhaps TRBD1 or TRBD2 (6 bases each). There are 14 residues in the CDR3. CDR1 is LNHDA and CDR2 is SQIVND in the germline V gene (reference sequence). Between the trimmed V and J ends, which lost 0 bases and 14 bases, there was a span of 17 bases. DNA of the CDR3: TGTGCCAGTAGTATAGAAAGGAGGGGGACCCCGAAGTTCTTC. This translates into CASSIERRGTPKFF.

The J gene is TRBJ1-4, the V gene TRBV15, with a tentative D call TRBD1 (6 bases). Germline V gives CDR1 LNHNV, CDR2 YYDKDF (reference sequence). The CDR3 is 17 residues long. V lost 1 base and J lost 0, with 12 bases in between. The CDR3 loop is CATSRVDRNPTNEKLFF. In nucleotides, the CDR3 is TGTGCCACCAGCAGAGTTGACAGGAATCCAACTAATGAAAAACTGTTTTTT.

CDR3 DNA: TGTGCCAGTAGTAAACAGGGGGCGCCGGACAATGAGCAGTTCTTC. Translating it yields CASSKQGAPDNEQFF. The J gene is TRBJ2-1, the V gene TRBV19; 9 bases map to TRBD1. Per the germline V gene, CDR1 is LNHDA and CDR2 is SQIVND (reference sequence). The V and J ends lost 4 bases and 5 bases, in that order; junction bases with no gene match: 6. There are 15 residues in the CDR3. Complete variable domain (other parts from reference TRBV19 and TRBJ2-1): DGGITQSPKYLFRKEGQNVTLSCEQNLNHDAMYWYRQDPGQGLRLIYYSQIVNDFQKGDIAEGYSVSREKKESFPLTVTSAQKNPTAFYLCASSKQGAPDNEQFFGPGTRLTVL.

The CDR3 reads CASSLRTGEAFF. The CDR3 nucleotides read TGTGCCAGCAGTTTGAGGACAGGGGAAGCTTTCTTT. The chain is built from TRBV28 and TRBJ1-1; TRBD1 agrees at 8 bases. This CDR3 contains 12 residues. The germline V gene has CDR1 MDHEN and CDR2 SYDVKM. Trimming cost V 3 bases and J 8 bases; bases outside gene matches: 2.

The sample holds one count of this clone. The chain links TRBV7-9 to TRBJ1-3, with no clear D. V dropped 5 bases and J dropped 4 bases, with 6 bases sitting between them. The CDR3 runs to 12 residues. CDR1 and CDR2 from the germline V gene are SEHNR and FQNEAQ (reference sequence). The CDR3 is CASSAGGNTIYF. The CDR3 DNA follows: TGTGCCAGCAGCGCTGGGGGAAACACCATATATTTT.

The V gene is TRBV6-5, the J gene TRBJ1-2, with TRBD1 identical over 9 bases. The CDR3 sequence is 15 residues long. Trimming removed 4 bases from V and 4 bases from J; junction bases left unmatched: 7. The V gene's germline CDR1 is MNHEY and CDR2 SVGAGI. The CDR3 region has the DNA TGTGCCAGCAGTTTACCGGGACAGGGAATCTATGGCTACACCTTC. This translates into CASSLPGQGIYGYTF.

The genes are TRBV30 and TRBJ1-2, with a tentative D call TRBD1 (5 bases). Trimming removed 1 base from V and 4 bases from J, with 10 bases in between. Germline lookup yields CDR1 GTSNPN and CDR2 SVGIG (reference sequence). CDR3 length: 13 residues. The DNA for the CDR3 is TGTGCCTGGAGTGGATGGGGGGGCTATGGCTACACCTTC. It is translated as CAWSGWGGYGYTF.

The V and J genes are TRBV4-2 and TRBJ2-7; 7 nucleotides agree with TRBD1. Trimming removed 4 bases from V and 2 bases from J; junction bases left unmatched: 8. CDR3 length: 15 amino acids. Germline V CDR1 and CDR2: LGHNA, YNFKEQ. CDR3 loop: CASSLPGTEPYEQYF. CDR3 bases: TGTGCCAGCAGCCTCCCCGGGACAGAACCCTACGAGCAGTACTTC.

The chain has TRBV7-8 and TRBJ1-5; 11 bases fit TRBD1. The CDR3 spans 16 residues. The germline V gene encodes CDR1 SGHVS and CDR2 FQNEAQ. V was pared by 5 bases and J by 4 bases, with 7 bases of the junction left unmatched. CDR3 in amino acids: CASSPGGQGENQPQHF. The CDR3 nucleotides read TGTGCCAGCAGCCCCGGGGGACAGGGGGAGAATCAGCCCCAGCATTTT.

V is TRBV7-9 and J is TRBJ1-2; a weak D match, TRBD1 (6 bases). The length of the CDR3 is 13 residues. Trimming stripped 5 bases from V and 8 bases from J, with 15 bases between. The germline gives CDR1 SEHNR, CDR2 FQNEAQ (reference sequence). The CDR3 here is CASSPDRTGGYTF. In DNA form, the CDR3 reads TGTGCCAGCAGCCCCGACAGGACGGGAGGCTACACCTTC. Combining the CDR3 with reference TRBV7-9 and TRBJ1-2 gives the whole variable domain DTGVSQNPRHKITKRGQNVTFRCDPISEHNRLYWYRQTLGQGPEFLTYFQNEAQLEKSRLLSDRFSAERPKGSFSTLEIQRTEQGDSAMYLCASSPDRTGGYTFGSGTRLTVV.

The rearrangement links TRBV27 to TRBJ2-1, with D possibly being TRBD1 (6 bases). CDR3 length equals 16 residues. With 4 bases removed from V and 3 bases from J, the gap between germline ends came to 16 bases. Germline CDR1 is MNHEY and CDR2 is SMNVEV (reference sequence). The CDR3, as DNA: TGTGCCAGCAGTTCGCTCGGGACAAGCAACTACAATGAGCAGTTCTTC. This codes for CASSSLGTSNYNEQFF.

The CDR3: CASSLTGRLGEKLFF. CDR3 nucleotide sequence: TGTGCCAGCAGCTTAACGGGACGTTTGGGTGAAAAACTGTTTTTT. The rearrangement links TRBV7-2 to TRBJ1-4, with D maybe TRBD1 (5 bases). The CDR3 is made up of 15 amino acids. V gave up 2 bases and J gave up 7 bases, with 14 bases separating them. Germline values: CDR1 SGHTA, CDR2 FQGNSA.

As DNA, the CDR3 is TGTGCCAGCAGCTTGATCCAGGGAAACACCATATATTTT. Protein product: CASSLIQGNTIYF. This chain links TRBV5-6 with TRBJ1-3, with D unclear. The CDR3 runs 13 residues. The V gene's germline CDR1 is SGHDT and CDR2 YYEEEE. V shed 1 base and J shed 4 bases, with 6 bases lying between them. Using reference TRBV5-6 and TRBJ1-3 for the parts outside the CDR3, the full variable domain is DAGVTQSPTHLIKTRGQQVTLRCSPKSGHDTVSWYQQALGQGPQFIFQYYEEEERQRGNFPDRFSGHQFPNYSSELNVNALLLGDSALYLCASSLIQGNTIYFGEGSWLTVV.

J is TRBJ1-2 and V is TRBV6-2 or TRBV6-3, with D possibly being TRBD1 (5 bases). Germline CDR1 is MNHEY and CDR2 is SVGEGT. V dropped 0 bases and J dropped 8 bases, with 16 bases sitting between them. The length of the CDR3 is 15 residues. The CDR3 DNA follows: TGTGCCAGCAGTTACTCTGGGAGAATAACAGGAGGCTACACCTTC. It codes for CASSYSGRITGGYTF.

This chain joins TRBV28 and TRBJ1-3; no definite D call. Trimming stripped 3 bases from V and 0 bases from J, with 6 bases between. The CDR3 runs to 14 residues. Germline CDR1 reads MDHEN; CDR2 reads SYDVKM. CDR3 nucleotide sequence: TGTGCCAGCAGTTTGGGAAACTCTGGAAACACCATATATTTT. Translating gives CASSLGNSGNTIYF.

The V gene is TRBV4-2, the J gene TRBJ2-5; tentative D call: TRBD2 (5 bases). Germline V CDR1 and CDR2: LGHNA, YNFKEQ. Deletions cut 1 base from V and 5 bases from J, with 11 bases between. CDR3 length: 14 residues. CDR3 sequence reads: CASSQVGNVETQYF. The CDR3 coding sequence is TGTGCCAGCAGCCAAGTCGGGAACGTTGAGACCCAGTACTTC.